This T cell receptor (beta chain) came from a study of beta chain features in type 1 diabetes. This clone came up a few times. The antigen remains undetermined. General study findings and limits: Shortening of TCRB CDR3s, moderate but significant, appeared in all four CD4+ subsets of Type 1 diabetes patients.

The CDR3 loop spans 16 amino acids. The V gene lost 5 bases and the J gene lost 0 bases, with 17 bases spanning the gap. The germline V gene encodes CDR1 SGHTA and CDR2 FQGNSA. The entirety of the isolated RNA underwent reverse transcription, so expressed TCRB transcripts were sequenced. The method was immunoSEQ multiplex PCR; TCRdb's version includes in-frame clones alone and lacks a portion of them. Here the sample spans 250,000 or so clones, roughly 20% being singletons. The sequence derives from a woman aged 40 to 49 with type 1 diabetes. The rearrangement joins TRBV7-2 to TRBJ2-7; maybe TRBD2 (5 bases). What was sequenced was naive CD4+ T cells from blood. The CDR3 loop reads CASSPGVGVPSYEQYF. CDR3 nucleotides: TGTGCCAGCAGCCCCGGCGTCGGGGTGCCCTCCTACGAGCAGTACTTC.